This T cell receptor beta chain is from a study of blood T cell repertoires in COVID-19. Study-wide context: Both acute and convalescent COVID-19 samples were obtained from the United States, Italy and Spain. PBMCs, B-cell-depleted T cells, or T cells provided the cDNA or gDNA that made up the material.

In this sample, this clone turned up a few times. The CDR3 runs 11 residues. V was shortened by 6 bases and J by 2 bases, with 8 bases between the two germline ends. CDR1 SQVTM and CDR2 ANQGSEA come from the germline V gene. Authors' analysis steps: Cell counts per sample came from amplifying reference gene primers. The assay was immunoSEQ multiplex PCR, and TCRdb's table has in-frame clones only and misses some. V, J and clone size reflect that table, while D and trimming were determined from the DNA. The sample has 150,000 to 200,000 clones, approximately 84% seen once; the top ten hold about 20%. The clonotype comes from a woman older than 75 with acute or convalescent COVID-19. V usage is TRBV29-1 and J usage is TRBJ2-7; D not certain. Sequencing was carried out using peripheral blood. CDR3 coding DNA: TGCAGCGTCGAGAGAGCCTACGAGCAGTACTTC. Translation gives CSVERAYEQYF.